The 28 T cell receptor beta chains given below trace back to one sample, sequenced in a study of identifying expanded T cells in peripheral blood. TCRdb keeps only in-frame clones here, not all; method: immunoSEQ multiplex PCR. This repertoire shows over 75,000 clones, about 87% found once; its top ten account for 3% to 4%. Source material: blood. These receptor sequences come from a person aged 18-70 years in good health.

The chain joins TRBV7-9 to TRBJ2-1; 7 positions match TRBD2. This CDR3 spans 12 amino acids. V dropped 5 bases and J dropped 15; count of bases not matched to a gene: 10. Germline V gene data show CDR1 as SEHNR and CDR2 as FQNEAQ (reference sequence). CDR3 sequence: CASSPRLALPFF. Written as DNA, the CDR3 is TGTGCCAGCAGCCCGCGACTAGCCCTGCCGTTCTTC.

The CDR3 nucleotides read TGTGCCAGCAGGAAGGGGACAGGGTATGAAAAACTGTTTTTT. It translates to CASRKGTGYEKLFF. The chain is built from TRBV6-1 and TRBJ1-4; 9 positions match TRBD1. With 6 bases clipped from V and 6 bases from J, the junction kept 5 bases outside the gene matches. Germline V gives CDR1 MNHNS, CDR2 SASEGT. The CDR3 is made up of 14 amino acids.

The rearrangement uses TRBV14 and TRBJ2-3; D is possibly TRBD2 (5 bases). Germline V lookup: CDR1 SGHDN, CDR2 FVKESK. This CDR3 contains 14 residues. V was pared by 10 bases and J by 2 bases, with 16 bases between. Here the CDR3 DNA reads TGTGCCACAAATCGGGGAGCGTACACAGATACGCAGTATTTT. Its protein is CATNRGAYTDTQYF.

This clone was seen more than once but under ten times. The V and J genes are TRBV7-2 and TRBJ1-3; unclear D gene. Germline values: CDR1 SGHTA, CDR2 FQGNSA. The V end lost 3 bases, the J end lost 5 bases, and 11 bases lay between the germline ends. The CDR3 runs 14 residues. CDR3: CASSFGGSRNTIYF. The CDR3 DNA is TGTGCCAGCAGCTTCGGAGGAAGCCGAAACACCATATATTTT.

This clone was counted only a few times. The V and J genes are TRBV10-3 and TRBJ1-1; D not resolved. The CDR3 is 11 amino acids. The V gene's germline CDR1 is ENHRY and CDR2 SYGVKD. Trimming cost V 6 bases and J 11 bases, with 13 bases left between them. The CDR3 protein is CAIRTQDDAFF. CDR3 bases: TGTGCCATCAGGACGCAGGACGACGCTTTCTTT.

There are a few counts of this clone. The rearrangement joins TRBV18 to TRBJ2-5; D is unresolved. Germline CDR1 and CDR2: KGHSH and LQKENI. Trimming left V 2 bases short and J 3 bases short, with 4 bases between. The CDR3 has 12 residues. CDR3 sequence: CASSPSKETQYF. CDR3 DNA: TGTGCCAGCTCACCATCCAAAGAGACCCAGTACTTC. The full variable domain, completed using reference TRBV18 and TRBJ2-5, is NAGVMQNPRHLVRRRGQEARLRCSPMKGHSHVYWYRQLPEEGLKFMVYLQKENIIDESGMPKERFSAEFPKEGPSILRIQQVVRGDSAAYFCASSPSKETQYFGPGTRLLVL.

The chain has TRBV18 and TRBJ2-5, with D possibly called TRBD1 or TRBD2 (5 bases each). The CDR3 has 14 residues. Trimming left V 3 bases short and J 3 bases short, with 11 bases between. Germline lookup yields CDR1 KGHSH and CDR2 LQKENI. The CDR3 DNA follows: TGTGCCAGCTCACCGGGGGACGTCAAAGAGACCCAGTACTTC. Amino acid sequence: CASSPGDVKETQYF.

The chain employs TRBV19 and TRBJ2-7; 7 positions match TRBD1. The junction had 2 bases not matched to a gene; V was cut back by 0 bases and J by 3 bases. The length of the CDR3 is 14 residues. CDR1 and CDR2 (germline): LNHDA, SQIVND (reference sequence). CDR3 in DNA: TGTGCCAGTAGTATAGATGCAGGGGGCTACGAGCAGTACTTC. Protein product: CASSIDAGGYEQYF.

The V gene is TRBV7-3, the J gene TRBJ2-2, with D unresolved. The CDR3 has 14 residues. Germline V CDR1 and CDR2: SGHTA, FQGTGA. Trimming stripped 5 bases from V and 1 base from J, with 8 bases between. The CDR3 DNA sequence: TGTGCCAGCAGCCCCCGACAGAACACCGGGGAGCTGTTTTTT. Encoded protein: CASSPRQNTGELFF.

The CDR3 sequence: CAWSAGHPNTGELFF. Here the CDR3 DNA reads TGTGCCTGGAGTGCGGGACATCCGAACACCGGGGAGCTGTTTTTT. V usage is TRBV30 and J usage is TRBJ2-2, with a tentative D call TRBD1 (6 bases). Germline loops: CDR1 GTSNPN, CDR2 SVGIG (reference sequence). With 1 base removed from V and 0 bases from J, the gap between germline ends came to 9 bases. This CDR3 is built from 15 residues.

The chain is built from TRBV6-4 and TRBJ1-2, with D possibly TRBD1 on 5 matching bases. CDR1 and CDR2 from the germline V gene are MRHNA and SNTAGT. The V and J ends lost 5 bases and 8 bases respectively, with 18 bases between them. The CDR3 length is 14 residues. CDR3 residues: CASSPTGTSGGYTF. CDR3 nucleotide sequence: TGTGCCAGCAGTCCGACCGGGACTAGCGGCGGCTACACCTTC.

V usage is TRBV30 and J usage is TRBJ2-4; TRBD1 or TRBD2 may be the D gene (5 bases each). Germline V gene lookup returns CDR1 GTSNPN and CDR2 SVGIG (reference sequence). CDR3 length: 11 amino acids. Trimming removed 8 bases from V and 11 bases from J, with 16 bases in between. CDR3 nucleotides: TGTGCCAGCCGGGACCAGAGTCTTCAGTACTTC. The encoded protein is CASRDQSLQYF.

The J gene is TRBJ1-1, the V gene TRBV25-1, with 7 bases identical to TRBD1. The CDR3 has 14 amino acids. V lost 6 bases and J lost 3; bases outside the gene matches: 7. Germline CDR1 reads MGHDK; CDR2 reads SYGVNS. In DNA, the CDR3 is TGTGCCAGCAGAAAAACAGGGGCGGACACTGAAGCTTTCTTT. It encodes CASRKTGADTEAFF.

V gene TRBV11-3 combines with J gene TRBJ2-7; D gene ambiguous. The germline CDR1 and CDR2 sequences are SGHNT and YENEEA. The CDR3 length is 15 residues. V lost 1 base to trimming and J lost 6 bases, with 16 bases between them. The DNA for the CDR3 is TGTGCCAGCAGCTTAGGATCCGGGCCCCACAGCGAGCAGTACTTC. Residues: CASSLGSGPHSEQYF.

This clone was counted between two and nine times. The genes are TRBV30 and TRBJ1-5; D call uncertain. Germline V gives CDR1 GTSNPN, CDR2 SVGIG (reference sequence). Trimming took 1 base from V and 3 from J, leaving 7 bases between them. The CDR3 contains 13 residues. The CDR3 loop is CAWSDRDNQPQHF. The CDR3 nucleotides are TGTGCCTGGAGTGACCGGGACAATCAGCCCCAGCATTTT.

As regards this clone: Within the sample, other DNA sequences also encode this same CDR3. The chain joins TRBV11-2 to TRBJ2-7; D not certain. The germline V and J ends were trimmed by 1 base and 3 bases, with 4 bases remaining between them. The germline gives CDR1 SGHAT, CDR2 FQNNGV. The CDR3 totals 12 residues. This chain's CDR3 is CASSLGIYEQYF. In DNA, the CDR3 is TGTGCCAGCAGCTTAGGTATCTACGAGCAGTACTTC.

The rearrangement joins TRBV27 to TRBJ2-7, with TRBD1 identical over 7 bases. The CDR3 covers 16 residues. Germline V lookup: CDR1 MNHEY, CDR2 SMNVEV (reference sequence). The junction had 11 bases not matched to a gene; V was cut back by 3 bases and J by 3 bases. The CDR3 DNA reads as TGTGCCAGCAGTTTGACGTTCCCCGCAGGGGGCTACGAGCAGTACTTC. This encodes CASSLTFPAGGYEQYF.

This clone occurred a few times. J is TRBJ1-3 and V is TRBV5-1; maybe TRBD1 (5 bases). The CDR3 loop spans 14 amino acids. V was clipped by 4 bases and J by 2 bases, with 10 bases between them. CDR1 SGHRS and CDR2 YFSETQ come from the germline V gene. CDR3 DNA sequence: TGCGCCAGCAGCCCGGGACTGGCTGGAAACACCATATATTTT. Its protein is CASSPGLAGNTIYF.

The rearrangement uses TRBV6-6 and TRBJ1-6; 10 nucleotides line up with TRBD1. This CDR3 contains 16 residues. Germline assignment: CDR1 MNHNY and CDR2 SVGAGI (reference sequence). After removal of 8 bases from V and 6 bases from J, the junction contained 10 bases not matched to a gene. The DNA for the CDR3 is TGTGCCAGCCGAATCCCCCGACAGGGGGCTAATTCACCCCTCCACTTT. This codes for CASRIPRQGANSPLHF.

The V call is TRBV27, the J call TRBJ1-5, with TRBD1 matching 9 bases. This CDR3 is 15 amino acids long. V shed 5 bases, J shed 5 bases, and the junction held 7 bases outside the gene matches. Per the germline V gene, CDR1 is MNHEY and CDR2 is SMNVEV (reference sequence). The DNA of the CDR3 is TGTGCCAGCAGTCTTCTGGGACAGGGACATCAGCCCCAGCATTTT. Its translation is CASSLLGQGHQPQHF.

The genes are TRBV6-1 and TRBJ1-4; 7 nucleotides line up with TRBD1. With 7 bases clipped from V and 7 bases from J, the junction kept 6 bases outside the gene matches. CDR1 is MNHNS, CDR2 SASEGT, per germline. This CDR3 is 13 amino acids long. The chain's CDR3 is CASTDRESEKLFF. The CDR3 DNA is TGTGCCAGCACAGACAGGGAGAGTGAAAAACTGTTTTTT.

The V gene is TRBV10-3, the J gene TRBJ2-7; D is unclear. This CDR3 spans 14 amino acids. The V end was cut by 6 bases, the J end by 3 bases, with 15 bases between. Germline V gives CDR1 ENHRY, CDR2 SYGVKD. CDR3 sequence: CAIRPGRVGYEQYF. The CDR3 DNA sequence: TGTGCCATCAGGCCAGGACGGGTGGGCTACGAGCAGTACTTC.

The chain couples TRBV10-2 to TRBJ2-7; D is uncertain. The V and J ends lost 0 bases and 0 bases respectively, with 9 bases between them. The CDR3 totals 15 residues. Germline loops: CDR1 WSHSY, CDR2 SAAADI. The CDR3 nucleotides read TGCGCCAGCAGTGAGTCCAGCTACACCTCCTACGAGCAGTACTTC. Amino acids: CASSESSYTSYEQYF.

The chain links TRBV5-1 to TRBJ1-3; D gene uncertain. The V gene lost 4 bases and the J gene lost 2 bases, with 10 bases spanning the gap. CDR1 SGHRS and CDR2 YFSETQ come from the germline V gene. The CDR3 spans 14 residues. The CDR3 sequence is CASSVYSPGNTIYF. CDR3 in DNA: TGCGCCAGCAGCGTTTACAGTCCTGGAAACACCATATATTTT.

This rearrangement joins TRBV5-1 to TRBJ1-1; TRBD1 aligns across 7 bases. V lost 4 bases to trimming and J lost 5 bases; unmatched junction nucleotides: 11. The CDR3 extends over 15 amino acids. CDR1 is SGHRS, CDR2 YFSETQ, per germline. The CDR3 region has the DNA TGCGCCAGCAGCAACTACTTGGGGACAGTTACTGAAGCTTTCTTT. Translation: CASSNYLGTVTEAFF. The full variable domain, in which reference TRBV5-1 and TRBJ1-1 provide the parts outside the CDR3, is KAGVTQTPRYLIKTRGQQVTLSCSPISGHRSVSWYQQTPGQGLQFLFEYFSETQRNKGNFPGRFSGRQFSNSRSEMNVSTLELGDSALYLCASSNYLGTVTEAFFGQGTRLTVV.

This chain connects TRBV29-1 to TRBJ2-7; 10 bases align to TRBD2. Germline V gene sequence: CDR1 SQVTM, CDR2 ANQGSEA. The V segment lost 4 bases and the J segment 4 bases; nucleotides outside the gene matches: 10. The CDR3 covers 15 residues. CDR3 nucleotide sequence: TGCAGCGTTGTGGGGACTACTAGCGGGATTTACGAGCAGTACTTC. Translating it yields CSVVGTTSGIYEQYF.

This clone appeared once. The V gene is TRBV4-1, the J gene TRBJ2-7, with D possibly being TRBD1 (6 bases). V was trimmed by 0 bases and J by 6 bases, leaving 12 bases between them. The CDR3 is made up of 14 amino acids. The germline V gene encodes CDR1 MGHRA and CDR2 YSYEKL. This CDR3 reads CASSQDTGSGEQYF. Here the CDR3 DNA reads TGCGCCAGCAGCCAAGACACAGGGTCAGGCGAGCAGTACTTC.

This chain connects TRBV10-1 to TRBJ2-5; D remains ambiguous. Germline lookup yields CDR1 WNHNN and CDR2 SYGVQD (reference sequence). The V and J ends lost 1 base and 5 bases respectively, with 14 bases between them. CDR3 size: 15 residues. In DNA form, the CDR3 reads TGCGCCAGCAGTGAGTTTAAAGGTGTCCTTGAGACCCAGTACTTC. Translating it yields CASSEFKGVLETQYF.